This T cell receptor beta chain was recovered during a study of beta chain features in type 1 diabetes. General observations from the study: Shorter TCRB CDR3s, moderately but significantly so, marked every one of the four CD4+ subsets in Type 1 diabetes patients. Highly expressing activated T cells could be over-counted with a cDNA template.

On this clone itself: Its antigen is as yet unknown.

Expressed TCRB transcripts were sequenced because the entire RNA isolate underwent reverse transcription. The assay was immunoSEQ multiplex PCR, and TCRdb's table has in-frame clones only and misses some. The sample has approximately 260,000 clones; roughly 24% are singletons. Germline lookup yields CDR1 SGDLS and CDR2 YYNGEE. V lost 3 bases and J 0 bases, leaving 16 bases between the germline ends. CDR3 length equals 17 residues. The sequenced sample was naive CD4+ T cells from blood. The chain couples TRBV9 to TRBJ2-1; maybe TRBD2 (6 bases). The origin of this receptor is a woman in her twenties or thirties with type 1 diabetes. The CDR3 nucleotides are TGTGCCAGCAGCGCCCTAGCGATGTTCAGCTCCTACAATGAGCAGTTCTTC. As protein: CASSALAMFSSYNEQFF.